These 14 T cell receptor beta chains came from one sample sequenced in a study of low-dose radiotherapy and immunotherapy resistance in tumors. The time point was: after trial treatment. This sample's treatment: LDRT plus nivolumab, ipilimumab, low-dose cyclophosphamide and aspirin (RACIN trial). First-strand cDNA relied on TRAV- and TRBV-specific primers spanning alpha and beta chains. With a V-primer adapter and a constant-region primer, TCRs were amplified for roughly 21 PCR cycles. TCRdb ran MiXCR on the reads and lists one entry per CDR3 protein. This sample has 50,000 or so distinct CDR3 sequences, with about 25% found just once. The source material was PBMCs, sampled after low-dose radiotherapy plus immunotherapy. The receptors here all came from a male donor with prostate cancer.

This clonotype was recorded many times. Its ends do not fully match the called genes, so a read error is possible. The chain recombines TRBV11-2 with TRBJ2-7; weak D call: TRBD1 (5 bases). The V gene's germline CDR1 is SGHAT and CDR2 FQNNGV. This CDR3 has 14 amino acids. CDR3 sequence (DNA): TGTGCCAGCAGCCCATCTGGACAAGCCAACGATCAGTACTTC. The encoded protein is CASSPSGQANDQYF.

This clonotype was counted many times. The genes are TRBV7-2 and TRBJ1-2; weak D call: TRBD1 (6 bases). Germline V gene lookup returns CDR1 SGHTA and CDR2 FQGNSA. The CDR3 is 13 amino acids. Trimming removed 1 base at V and 3 bases at J, with 6 bases between. The CDR3 reads CASSLDRDYGYTF. For the CDR3, the DNA is TGTGCCAGCAGCTTAGACAGGGACTATGGCTACACCTTC.

The chain employs TRBV18 and TRBJ2-7; 8 bases align to TRBD2. CDR1 KGHSH and CDR2 LQKENI come from the germline V gene. The CDR3 sequence is 13 residues long. V gave up 0 bases and J gave up 6 bases; unmatched junction bases: 1. CDR3: CASSPPSGVEQYF. The CDR3 bases are TGTGCCAGCTCACCACCTAGCGGGGTCGAGCAGTACTTC.

Of note for this clonotype: A much bigger clone sits one base away, suggesting this may be a read error. The chain links TRBV6-8 to TRBJ2-7; TRBD2 agrees at 8 bases. The CDR3 spans 15 residues. Germline CDR1 and CDR2: MNHGY and SAAAGT. CDR3 protein: CASTTQRGISFEQYF. CDR3 in DNA: TGTGCCAGCACCACCCAGCGGGGGATCTCCTTCGAGCAGTACTTC.

Many counts were recorded for this clonotype. This chain uses TRBV19 with TRBJ1-5; D unclear. CDR1 LNHDA and CDR2 SQIVND come from the germline V gene (reference sequence). This CDR3 contains 16 residues. Trimming left V 1 base short and J 3 bases short, with 13 bases between. The DNA for the CDR3 is TGTGCCAGTAGTATAGGTACAACTATACTCAATCAGCCCCAGCATTTT. Its protein is CASSIGTTILNQPQHF.

DNA of the CDR3: TGTGCCAGCAGTTTATCGACAGGGAGTAATTCACCCCTCCACTTT. This codes for CASSLSTGSNSPLHF. This chain joins TRBV27 and TRBJ1-6, with TRBD1 matching over 7 bases. Germline loops: CDR1 MNHEY, CDR2 SMNVEV (reference sequence). The ends lost 0 bases at V and 6 bases at J; junction bases unmatched: 2. The CDR3 length is 15 residues.

The table lists this clonotype with a count of one. This is likely an artifact of a read error, given a far larger clone one base away. The chain couples TRBV18 to TRBJ2-1, with a tentative D call TRBD1 (5 bases). CDR1 is KGHSH and CDR2 is LQKENI in the germline V gene. V was clipped by 3 bases and J by 10 bases, with 10 bases between them. The CDR3 is 12 residues long. In DNA form, the CDR3 reads TGTGCCAGCTCACCCAGGGTTCACGAGCAGTTCTTC. Protein sequence: CASSPRVHEQFF.

There are many counts of this clonotype. The chain couples TRBV28 to TRBJ1-4; D perhaps matches TRBD1 (6 bases). Germline CDR1 and CDR2: MDHEN and SYDVKM. The CDR3 has 12 amino acids. V was clipped by 6 bases and J by 11 bases, with 13 bases between them. CDR3 region: CASSPPRGKLFF. The CDR3 bases are TGTGCCAGCAGCCCACCGAGGGGGAAACTGTTTTTT.

This clonotype was seen more than once but under ten times. This chain uses TRBV20-1 with TRBJ1-1; no firm D call. This CDR3 region has 11 residues. Germline V gives CDR1 DFQATT, CDR2 SNEGSKA (reference sequence). V lost 1 base and J lost 7, with 7 bases in between. The DNA of the CDR3 is TGCAGTGCTAGAGGTCGGGGTGAAGCTTTCTTT. Translation: CSARGRGEAFF.

This clonotype was seen ten or more times. The rearrangement uses TRBV12-3 or TRBV12-4 and TRBJ2-2, with D uncertain. The CDR3 covers 13 residues. Trimming took 6 bases from V and 7 from J, leaving 12 bases between them. The CDR3 DNA reads TGTGCCAGCAGCCCCCCGAGTGACGGGGAGCTGTTTTTT. It specifies CASSPPSDGELFF.

This clonotype was seen repeatedly, ten times or more. The rearrangement joins TRBV29-1 to TRBJ1-1; D remains unclear. CDR1 and CDR2 from the germline V gene are SQVTM and ANQGSEA. V lost 5 bases, J lost 0 bases, and 10 bases lay in between. This CDR3 is built from 13 residues. The CDR3, as DNA: TGCAGCGTTTGCGTCGGAATGAACACTGAAGCTTTCTTT. Translation gives CSVCVGMNTEAFF.

The V gene is TRBV14, the J gene TRBJ1-3, with D possibly TRBD1 on 6 matching bases. The V end was cut by 2 bases, the J end by 2 bases, with 7 bases between. Germline V gene sequence: CDR1 SGHDN, CDR2 FVKESK. This CDR3 spans 14 amino acids. CDR3 DNA sequence: TGTGCCAGCAGCCAACCAGGGGCTGGAAACACCATATATTTT. Encoded protein: CASSQPGAGNTIYF. Full variable domain (remainder filled in from reference TRBV14 and TRBJ1-3): EAGVTQFPSHSVIEKGQTVTLRCDPISGHDNLYWYRRVMGKEIKFLLHFVKESKQDESGMPNNRFLAERTGGTYSTLKVQPAELEDSGVYFCASSQPGAGNTIYFGEGSWLTVV.

This clonotype was observed many times. The chain links TRBV5-6 to TRBJ2-3; 8 nucleotides agree with TRBD2. CDR3 length: 16 residues. The V gene end was trimmed by 1 base and the J gene end by 1 base; junction bases not matched to a gene: 5. Germline CDR1 and CDR2: SGHDT and YYEEEE. CDR3 sequence reads: CASSLWSGGRTDTQYF. The CDR3 DNA reads as TGTGCCAGCAGCTTGTGGTCGGGGGGGCGCACAGATACGCAGTATTTT.

At least ten counts were recorded for this clonotype. The chain carries TRBV29-1 and TRBJ2-3, with a tentative D call TRBD2 (7 bases). Germline loops: CDR1 SQVTM, CDR2 ANQGSEA. Trimming removed 7 bases from V and 1 base from J, with 18 bases in between. The CDR3 sequence is 15 residues long. CDR3 amino acids: CSAGGAGVGTDTQYF. The DNA for the CDR3 is TGCAGCGCTGGGGGGGCGGGTGTGGGCACAGATACGCAGTATTTT.